Below, 19 T cell receptor beta chains from the same sample are listed, as sequenced in a study of blood T cell repertoires in COVID-19. TCRdb's table, derived via immunoSEQ multiplex PCR, lists solely in-frame clones and lacks some. The top ten hold about 6% of the sample, which has more than 95,000 clones, 70% to 75% seen once. The sequencing sample was made of peripheral blood. The receptors derive from a man older than 75 with COVID-19, enrolled during active disease.

In this sample, this clone turned up once. This chain joins TRBV7-2 and TRBJ1-5; D perhaps matches TRBD1 (6 bases). The germline V gene has CDR1 SGHTA and CDR2 FQGNSA. Trimming took off 2 bases at V and 4 bases at J, with 18 bases between the two ends. The CDR3 loop spans 17 amino acids. CDR3 DNA: TGTGCCAGCAGCTTACACCCAGGACAGAGCCTTAATCAGCCCCAGCATTTT. The encoded protein is CASSLHPGQSLNQPQHF.

The rearrangement joins TRBV4-3 to TRBJ2-3; 10 nucleotides agree with TRBD2. Germline trimming cut 3 bases from V and 9 bases from J; bases unmatched to any gene: 6. CDR3 length: 14 residues. CDR1 and CDR2 from the germline V gene are LGHNA and YSLEER. The CDR3 is CASSQSGRAQTQYF. The CDR3, as DNA: TGCGCCAGCAGCCAGAGCGGGAGGGCCCAAACGCAGTATTTT.

This clone has more than one count but fewer than ten. The rearrangement joins TRBV6-5 to TRBJ2-2, with TRBD2 as a possible D gene (5 bases). Germline lookup yields CDR1 MNHEY and CDR2 SVGAGI. Trimming pared 3 bases from V and 6 bases from J, leaving 8 bases between. The CDR3 has 13 residues. The CDR3 protein is CASSYWTPGELFF. DNA for the CDR3: TGTGCCAGCAGTTATTGGACTCCCGGGGAGCTGTTTTTT.

This clone was seen a handful of times. V gene TRBV14 combines with J gene TRBJ1-5, with 8 positions matching TRBD1. Trimming took 1 base from V and 1 from J; bases not matched to a gene: 18. Germline V gives CDR1 SGHDN, CDR2 FVKESK. The CDR3 is 21 amino acids. CDR3 sequence reads: CASSQGIFRDRSFWSNQPQHF. CDR3 coding DNA: TGTGCCAGCAGCCAAGGAATATTCCGGGACAGGAGCTTCTGGAGCAATCAGCCCCAGCATTTT.

The chain uses TRBV28 and TRBJ2-3; tentative D call: TRBD2 (7 bases). V shed 7 bases and J shed 6 bases, with 20 bases lying between them. The CDR3 runs to 15 residues. In germline, CDR1 is MDHEN, CDR2 SYDVKM. CDR3 nucleotide sequence: TGTGCCAGCACCCTGGGGCGGGGGCTTAGCGATACGCAGTATTTT. Translation: CASTLGRGLSDTQYF.

The V and J genes are TRBV5-1 and TRBJ1-1; 8 bases agree with TRBD1. CDR1 and CDR2 (germline): SGHRS, YFSETQ. V was pared by 4 bases and J by 1 base, with 3 bases of the junction left unmatched. The CDR3 sequence is 14 residues long. The CDR3 sequence is CASSNGQGNTEAFF. For the CDR3, the DNA is TGCGCCAGCAGCAACGGACAGGGGAACACTGAAGCTTTCTTT.

The V and J genes are TRBV7-3 and TRBJ2-5, with D uncertain. Trimming stripped 2 bases from V and 2 bases from J, with 6 bases between. Germline V gives CDR1 SGHTA, CDR2 FQGTGA. This CDR3 spans 13 amino acids. DNA for the CDR3: TGTGCCAGCAGCTTAGAGGTGCAAGAGACCCAGTACTTC. Its protein is CASSLEVQETQYF.

This rearrangement joins TRBV19 to TRBJ2-7; TRBD2 aligns across 7 bases. V shed 5 bases, J shed 9 bases, and the junction held 16 bases outside the gene matches. This CDR3 comprises 15 residues. The germline V gene has CDR1 LNHDA and CDR2 SQIVND (reference sequence). For the CDR3, the DNA is TGTGCCAGTAGTCAAGACTGGGACCTCTGGGAGGGGCAGTACTTC. Its protein is CASSQDWDLWEGQYF.

This chain connects TRBV5-4 to TRBJ2-5; D possibly corresponds to TRBD1 (6 bases). CDR3 size: 14 residues. Trimming took 3 bases from V and 5 from J, leaving 14 bases between them. Germline CDR1 and CDR2: SGHNT and YYREEE (reference sequence). CDR3 nucleotides: TGTGCCAGCAGCTCCGGACAGAAATTGGAGACCCAGTACTTC. It specifies CASSSGQKLETQYF.

In this sample, this clone turned up a few times. The same CDR3 arises from other DNA sequences in this sample as well. The chain uses TRBV20-1 and TRBJ2-5; tentatively, D is TRBD1 (7 bases). Between the trimmed V and J ends, which lost 3 bases and 5 bases, there was a span of 13 bases. Germline V gene data show CDR1 as DFQATT and CDR2 as SNEGSKA (reference sequence). The CDR3 is 13 amino acids. The CDR3 sequence: CSASTRGRETQYF. The CDR3 bases are TGCAGTGCTAGTACCAGGGGGAGGGAGACCCAGTACTTC.

This clone was detected once. The J gene is TRBJ2-4, the V gene TRBV7-6; tentatively, D is TRBD2 (6 bases). The germline CDR1 and CDR2 sequences are SGHVS and FNYEAQ. The V gene lost 1 base and the J gene lost 1 base, with 17 bases spanning the gap. The CDR3 length is 18 residues. The CDR3 is CASSLGVAGGSAKNIQYF. The CDR3 coding sequence is TGTGCCAGCAGCTTAGGGGTAGCTGGAGGGTCCGCCAAAAACATTCAGTACTTC. The whole variable domain, remainder taken from reference TRBV7-6 and TRBJ2-4, is GAGVSQSPRYKVTKRGQDVALRCDPISGHVSLYWYRQALGQGPEFLTYFNYEAQQDKSGLPNDRFSAERPEGSISTLTIQRTEQRDSAMYRCASSLGVAGGSAKNIQYFGAGTRLSVL.

The V gene is TRBV24-1, the J gene TRBJ2-2, with 13 nucleotides matching TRBD2. Trimming cost V 5 bases and J 7 bases; bases outside gene matches: 3. The CDR3 spans 15 residues. Germline V CDR1 and CDR2: KGHDR, SFDVKD. The CDR3 protein is CATSGGLAGFGELFF. The CDR3 nucleotides are TGTGCCACCAGTGGGGGACTAGCGGGGTTCGGGGAGCTGTTTTTT.

This sequence joins TRBV12-3 or TRBV12-4 and TRBJ2-1, with a weak D call TRBD2 (5 bases). The CDR3 has 12 residues. Deletions cut 4 bases from V and 7 bases from J, with 8 bases between. The CDR3 nucleotides read TGTGCCAGCAGTTCGGACTCAAATGAGCAGTTCTTC. Encoded protein: CASSSDSNEQFF.

V gene TRBV5-1 combines with J gene TRBJ2-3, with 9 bases aligning to TRBD2. Looked up from germline, CDR1 is SGHRS and CDR2 is YFSETQ. Unmatched junction bases numbered 6, after V lost 4 bases and J lost 6 bases. The CDR3 has 14 residues. CDR3 sequence: CASSTSGPGDTQYF. CDR3 in DNA: TGCGCCAGCAGCACTAGCGGGCCCGGGGATACGCAGTATTTT.

The genes are TRBV6-2 or TRBV6-3 and TRBJ2-4; 8 bases align to TRBD2. The germline V gene encodes CDR1 MNHEY and CDR2 SVGEGT. With 0 bases clipped from V and 3 bases from J, the junction kept 1 base outside the gene matches. This CDR3 has 15 residues. CDR3 in DNA: TGTGCCAGCAGTTACTCGACTAGCGACAAAAACATTCAGTACTTC. This translates into CASSYSTSDKNIQYF.

This clone was observed a handful of times. This chain uses TRBV29-1 with TRBJ2-4; D gene ambiguous. Germline V lookup: CDR1 SQVTM, CDR2 ANQGSEA. The CDR3 runs 14 residues. The germline V and J ends were trimmed by 3 bases and 4 bases, with 13 bases remaining between them. The CDR3 nucleotides are TGCAGCGTTGAGCCCCCAGGCTTAAAAAACATTCAGTACTTC. Translating it yields CSVEPPGLKNIQYF.

The chain recombines TRBV15 with TRBJ2-5; 8 bases map to TRBD1. Germline assignment: CDR1 LNHNV and CDR2 YYDKDF (reference sequence). The CDR3 loop spans 16 amino acids. Trimming cost V 4 bases and J 2 bases; bases outside gene matches: 9. This CDR3 reads CATSTDLGQGQETQYF. CDR3 in DNA: TGTGCCACCAGCACAGATCTTGGACAGGGTCAAGAGACCCAGTACTTC.

The CDR3 is CASSFGSRGEQYF. The CDR3 DNA is TGTGCCAGCAGTTTCGGGTCGCGGGGAGAGCAGTACTTC. The gene calls are TRBV12-3 or TRBV12-4 and TRBJ2-7; perhaps TRBD2 as D (6 bases). V was shortened by 3 bases and J by 7 bases, with 13 bases between the two germline ends. This CDR3 comprises 13 residues.

This clone appeared a few times. J is TRBJ2-5 and V is TRBV5-1; 8 nucleotides match TRBD2. The CDR3 is 16 amino acids. Per germline, CDR1 SGHRS and CDR2 YFSETQ. V shed 0 bases, J shed 1 base, and the junction held 5 bases outside the gene matches. CDR3 sequence: CASSLDGTSFQETQYF. CDR3 bases: TGCGCCAGCAGCTTGGACGGGACTAGTTTCCAAGAGACCCAGTACTTC. Combining the CDR3 with reference TRBV5-1 and TRBJ2-5 gives the whole variable domain KAGVTQTPRYLIKTRGQQVTLSCSPISGHRSVSWYQQTPGQGLQFLFEYFSETQRNKGNFPGRFSGRQFSNSRSEMNVSTLELGDSALYLCASSLDGTSFQETQYFGPGTRLLVL.